This T cell receptor beta chain was captured by sequencing in a study of radiation and T cells in renal cell carcinoma. Study results and caveats: From baseline, blood top tumor clonotypes peaked at 2 weeks post-radiation.

In the case of this clone: The antigen remains undetermined.

Time point described: blood 2 weeks post-SBRT. Treatment of the sample: 15 Gy SBRT to primary tumor, nephrectomy 4 weeks later. The patient's renal cell carcinoma had clear cell pathology. The assay was immunoSEQ multiplex PCR, and TCRdb's table has in-frame clones only and misses some. This sample has approximately 79,000 clones, with over 80% found just once. Trimming shortened V by 1 base and J by 6 bases, and 12 bases separated the two germline ends. The CDR3 covers 14 residues. Germline V lookup: CDR1 MGHRA, CDR2 YSYEKL. Sequenced material: blood, taken from a patient whose treatment included radiotherapy and nephrectomy. This clonotype was obtained from a man aged 60 to 75 with renal cell carcinoma. The chain is built from TRBV4-1 and TRBJ1-2, with D perhaps matching TRBD1 (6 bases). The chain's CDR3 is CASSQVTGNHGYTF. Here the CDR3 DNA reads TGCGCCAGCAGCCAAGTTACAGGGAACCATGGCTACACCTTC.